Shown below are 19 T cell receptor beta chains from a single sample sequenced in a study of blood T cell repertoires in COVID-19. Profiled with immunoSEQ multiplex PCR; TCRdb holds only in-frame clones, not every one. The profile shows around 130,000 clones, about 76% of them singletons. The sequenced material came from peripheral blood. These receptors were collected from a man older than 75 with acute or convalescent COVID-19.

The chain's CDR3 is CASSERQGFYNSPLHF. The CDR3 nucleotides read TGTGCCAGCAGTGAAAGGCAGGGGTTCTATAATTCACCCCTCCACTTT. The chain is built from TRBV6-1 and TRBJ1-6; D may be TRBD1 (6 bases). Germline CDR1 and CDR2: MNHNS and SASEGT. The germline V and J ends were trimmed by 2 bases and 3 bases, with 11 bases remaining between them. This CDR3 is built from 16 residues.

The V call is TRBV30, the J call TRBJ1-5; TRBD1 agrees at 9 bases. Losses at the gene ends were 6 bases for V and 2 bases for J; bases not matched to a gene: 5. This CDR3 has 14 amino acids. CDR1 and CDR2 (germline): GTSNPN, SVGIG (reference sequence). The CDR3 nucleotides are TGTGCCTGTGACAGGGGGAGCGGCAATCAGCCCCAGCATTTT. Its translation: CACDRGSGNQPQHF.

For the CDR3, the DNA is TGTGCCAGCAGTTTACAGGTTCAGGCTACGCAGTATTTT. It encodes CASSLQVQATQYF. The chain combines TRBV12-3 or TRBV12-4 with TRBJ2-3; D ambiguous. V gave up 2 bases and J gave up 8 bases, with 11 bases separating them. The CDR3 covers 13 residues.

This clone was detected a few times. The chain employs TRBV5-6 and TRBJ2-1; D remains unclear. With 1 base removed from V and 8 bases from J, the gap between germline ends came to 7 bases. The CDR3 covers 12 residues. The V gene's germline CDR1 is SGHDT and CDR2 YYEEEE. DNA of the CDR3: TGTGCCAGCAGCTTGCAGGCTGATGAGCAGTTCTTC. Its translation: CASSLQADEQFF.

This chain joins TRBV12-3 or TRBV12-4 and TRBJ2-5; TRBD1 might be the D (6 bases). Trimming pared 5 bases from V and 3 bases from J, leaving 10 bases between. This CDR3 has 13 amino acids. CDR3 nucleotides: TGTGCCAGCAGTAAACAGGGAAAAGAGACCCAGTACTTC. Translation gives CASSKQGKETQYF.

The chain has TRBV28 and TRBJ1-2; D uncertain. The CDR3 loop spans 12 amino acids. V gave up 3 bases and J gave up 6 bases, with 8 bases separating them. Germline V gene lookup returns CDR1 MDHEN and CDR2 SYDVKM. CDR3 DNA sequence: TGTGCCAGCAGTTTCCGGTCCCATGGCTACACCTTC. Translated, it gives CASSFRSHGYTF.

The chain combines TRBV5-1 with TRBJ1-2; 8 bases align to TRBD1. The CDR3 is made up of 15 amino acids. From germline, CDR1 is SGHRS and CDR2 YFSETQ. J lost 6 bases, V lost 6 bases, and 13 bases had no gene match. Here the CDR3 DNA reads TGCGCCAGCAACTTCCGACAGGGGACAAATCATGGCTACACCTTC. Residues: CASNFRQGTNHGYTF.

Regarding this clone: The same CDR3 is also encoded by other DNA sequences in this sample. The chain uses TRBV5-1 and TRBJ1-1; D might be TRBD1 (6 bases). The CDR3 consists of 13 residues. V lost 4 bases and J 2 bases, leaving 9 bases between the germline ends. The germline V gene has CDR1 SGHRS and CDR2 YFSETQ. The CDR3: CASSLGGNTEAFF. Written as DNA, the CDR3 is TGCGCCAGCAGCCTTGGGGGCAACACTGAAGCTTTCTTT.

Only a few counts were recorded for this clone. V gene TRBV10-3 combines with J gene TRBJ1-4; D not certain. Deletions cut 4 bases from V and 0 bases from J, with 9 bases between. Germline V lookup: CDR1 ENHRY, CDR2 SYGVKD. The CDR3 loop spans 15 amino acids. The CDR3 loop is CAISGGGTTNEKLFF. DNA for the CDR3: TGTGCCATCAGTGGTGGAGGGACAACTAATGAAAAACTGTTTTTT.

The V gene is TRBV4-3, the J gene TRBJ2-7; a weak D match, TRBD2 (7 bases). Germline CDR1 is LGHNA and CDR2 is YSLEER. V lost 3 bases and J 4 bases, leaving 10 bases between the germline ends. The CDR3 runs to 13 residues. The CDR3 sequence is CASSQRGGYEQYF. The DNA of the CDR3 is TGCGCCAGCAGCCAGAGGGGGGGTTACGAGCAGTACTTC.

The chain combines TRBV6-5 with TRBJ2-6; D is perhaps TRBD1 (5 bases). Germline V lookup: CDR1 MNHEY, CDR2 SVGAGI. The V end lost 10 bases, the J end lost 1 base, and 8 bases lay between the germline ends. CDR3 size: 13 residues. The CDR3 DNA is TGTGCCATCCAGGGTTCTGGGGCCAACGTCCTGACTTTC. Translated: CAIQGSGANVLTF.

This clone came up a few times. The V and J genes are TRBV5-4 and TRBJ2-1, with 11 bases aligning to TRBD1. The CDR3 has 15 residues. Germline loops: CDR1 SGHNT, CDR2 YYREEE (reference sequence). The J segment lost 4 bases and the V segment lost 4 bases, leaving 4 bases of the junction unmatched. The CDR3 bases are TGTGCCAGCAGCCCGGGGACAGGGGGTTACAATGAGCAGTTCTTC. Its translation: CASSPGTGGYNEQFF.

This chain links TRBV3-1 (or the pseudogene TRBV3-2) with TRBJ1-2; TRBD1 is a possible D gene (5 bases). The CDR3 is 15 residues long. V lost 0 bases and J 7 bases, leaving 15 bases between the germline ends. Germline V gene sequence: CDR1 LGHDT, CDR2 YNNKEL (reference sequence). The CDR3 loop is CASSQDKPGFAGYTF. In DNA form, the CDR3 reads TGTGCCAGCAGCCAAGATAAGCCAGGGTTTGCTGGCTACACCTTC.

The V and J genes are TRBV30 and TRBJ2-5; 8 positions agree with TRBD2. Germline-derived CDR1 and CDR2 are GTSNPN and SVGIG (reference sequence). Trimming took 4 bases from V and 7 from J; bases not matched to a gene: 11. CDR3 length equals 14 residues. The CDR3 nucleotides are TGTGCCTGGAACGTGGCGGGGGGCGGTGGGACCCAGTACTTC. This encodes CAWNVAGGGGTQYF. The whole variable domain, remainder taken from reference TRBV30 and TRBJ2-5, is SQTIHQWPATLVQPVGSPLSLECTVEGTSNPNLYWYRQAAGRGLQLLFYSVGIGQISSEVPQNLSASRPQDRQFILSSKKLLLSDSGFYLCAWNVAGGGGTQYFGPGTRLLVL.

J is TRBJ1-1 and V is TRBV7-3; no clear D. Trimming took 4 bases from V and 0 from J, leaving 6 bases between them. The germline V gene has CDR1 SGHTA and CDR2 FQGTGA. This CDR3 region has 13 residues. The CDR3 is CASSSQMNTEAFF. The CDR3 region has the DNA TGTGCCAGCAGCTCACAGATGAACACTGAAGCTTTCTTT.

The chain is built from TRBV19 and TRBJ2-1, with 9 positions matching TRBD1. Losses at the gene ends were 1 base for V and 8 bases for J; bases not matched to a gene: 6. The CDR3 is 15 amino acids. Germline V gives CDR1 LNHDA, CDR2 SQIVND (reference sequence). CDR3 residues: CASSIAGTGSHEQFF. DNA for the CDR3: TGTGCCAGTAGTATAGCTGGGACAGGGTCGCATGAGCAGTTCTTC.

This clone was detected ten times or more. The chain joins TRBV7-8 to TRBJ2-5; 8 positions match TRBD2. The CDR3 has 16 residues. Germline assignment: CDR1 SGHVS and CDR2 FQNEAQ. With 1 base clipped from V and 4 bases from J, the junction kept 8 bases outside the gene matches. CDR3 sequence (DNA): TGTGCCAGCAGCTTAGGGGTTAGCGGGGTCACAGAGACCCAGTACTTC. Translated, it gives CASSLGVSGVTETQYF.

The gene calls are TRBV3-1 (or the pseudogene TRBV3-2) and TRBJ2-1; 7 nucleotides align to TRBD2. J lost 6 bases, V lost 4 bases, and 21 bases had no gene match. This CDR3 region has 19 residues. Germline V gene data show CDR1 as LGHDT and CDR2 as YNNKEL (reference sequence). Written as DNA, the CDR3 is TGTGCCAGCAGCCCACAGCTGCTGAGCGGGGCCACTACTTCCAATGAGCAGTTCTTC. This sequence encodes CASSPQLLSGATTSNEQFF.

This chain links TRBV7-3 with TRBJ2-1; 10 positions match TRBD1. The CDR3 has 14 amino acids. V was clipped by 5 bases and J by 6 bases; unmatched bases: 4. From germline, CDR1 is SGHTA and CDR2 FQGTGA. CDR3 loop: CASSPGQGFNEQFF. The CDR3, as DNA: TGTGCCAGCAGCCCGGGACAGGGGTTCAATGAGCAGTTCTTC.